The sequence of this TCR beta chain was determined in a study of cytomegalovirus exposure and HLA in healthy donors. As for the study in general: An earlier analysis identified 117 million unique TCR beta sequences in about 179 million T cells.

The PCR ran on 60 Vbeta and 13 Jbeta primers. Profiled with immunoSEQ multiplex PCR; TCRdb holds only in-frame clones, not every one. The sample has some 160,000 clones; roughly 84% are singletons. Germline assignment: CDR1 PRHDT and CDR2 FYEKMQ (reference sequence). The V segment lost 8 bases and the J segment 2 bases; nucleotides outside the gene matches: 9. The CDR3 loop spans 15 amino acids. The receptor's source is a woman younger than 30 in good health and CMV-seronegative. The material sequenced was PBMCs. The rearrangement uses TRBV13 and TRBJ2-1; TRBD1 aligns across 7 bases. The DNA of the CDR3 is TGTGCCAGCCGCTACACCGGGACAGCCTACAATGAGCAGTTCTTC. Its protein product is CASRYTGTAYNEQFF.